This is a list of T cell receptor beta chains from one sample in a study of preoperative IRX-2 immunotherapy in early breast cancer. Sequenced by immunoSEQ multiplex PCR; TCRdb stores in-frame clones only, minus some. The table has about 19,000 clones, 85% seen once. The input for sequencing was lymph node tissue, taken after IRX-2 immunotherapy. The receptor set was obtained from a human donor with breast cancer. CDR3s include the opening cysteine and the closing phenylalanine or tryptophan.

cdr3_aa j_call cdr3_length v_call
CASSPYAGTGGTDTQYF TRBJ2-3 17 TRBV18
CAWRQGPYEKLFF TRBJ1-4 13 TRBV30
CASSPGQRGYTEAFF TRBJ1-1 15 TRBV18
CASSNGRGTYEQYF TRBJ2-7 14 TRBV19
CASSLSRREVTYNEQFF TRBJ2-1 17 TRBV28
CASSFNYGYTF TRBJ1-2 11 TRBV6-7
CASSPPTGLQLSYGYTF TRBJ1-2 17 TRBV18
CASSLGRLNTEAFF TRBJ1-1 14 TRBV11-3
CASNREERTEAFF TRBJ1-1 13 TRBV6-8
CASSMGRGMNTEAFF TRBJ1-1 15 TRBV19
CASPRGLINTGELFF TRBJ2-2 15 TRBV30
CSLRQNQETQYF TRBJ2-5 12 TRBV29-1
CASSQPLAGVHEQYF TRBJ2-7 15 TRBV11-3
CATSRDHGSGGFKQYF TRBJ2-7 16 TRBV15
CASSLWAPYYGYTF TRBJ1-2 14 TRBV28
CATSGRDPRGELFF TRBJ2-2 14 TRBV15